These T cell receptor beta chains were read from a single sample in a study of early T cells in non-severe SARS-CoV-2 infection. TCRdb re-called the 5' RACE reads with MiXCR, one entry per CDR3 protein. Found here are approximately 69,000 distinct CDR3 sequences, 10% to 15% of them singletons; the top ten hold about 3.9%. Sequencing was carried out using whole blood. The receptors originated from an adult who was a healthcare worker with PCR-confirmed SARS-CoV-2 infection or an uninfected control (not recorded which). Each CDR3 is given with its conserved first and last residue. D genes are given only for firm matches. The listing skips clone size in some rows; elsewhere it reads once, few, many or a size class.

clone_size: NA
j_call: TRBJ2-1
d_call: NA
v_call: TRBV11-2
cdr3_nt: TGTGCCAGCAGCTTCGATGTCCCTAAGTTCTTC
cdr3_aa: CASSFDVPKFF

clone_size: NA
j_call: TRBJ2-1
d_call: TRBD2
v_call: TRBV11-2
cdr3_nt: TGTGCCAGCAGCTTAGAGCCCCGACTAGCGGGAGCCTACAATGAGCAGTTCTTC
cdr3_aa: CASSLEPRLAGAYNEQFF

clone_size: NA
j_call: TRBJ2-2
d_call: TRBD2
v_call: TRBV5-5
cdr3_nt: TGTGCCAGCAGCTGGACTAGCGGGACGGCCGGGGAGCTGTTTTTT
cdr3_aa: CASSWTSGTAGELFF

clone_size: many
j_call: TRBJ2-7
d_call: TRBD2
v_call: TRBV20-1
cdr3_nt: TGCAGTGCTAGAGATAGGACTAGCGCCTACGAGCAGTACTTC
cdr3_aa: CSARDRTSAYEQYF

clone_size: NA
j_call: TRBJ2-7
d_call: NA
v_call: TRBV5-4
cdr3_nt: TGTGCCAGCAGCCACCAGACGTCAGGGAGCTACGAGCAGTACTTC
cdr3_aa: CASSHQTSGSYEQYF

clone_size: many
j_call: TRBJ2-1
d_call: TRBD2
v_call: TRBV9
cdr3_nt: TGTGCCAGCAGCGCTAGCGGGAGAAGGGGCAATGAGCAGTTCTTC
cdr3_aa: CASSASGRRGNEQFF

clone_size: many
j_call: TRBJ2-2
d_call: TRBD2
v_call: TRBV2
cdr3_nt: TGTGCCAAAACTAGCGCGAACACCGGGGAGCTGTTTTTT
cdr3_aa: CAKTSANTGELFF

clone_size: many
j_call: TRBJ2-1
d_call: NA
v_call: TRBV29-1
cdr3_nt: TGCAGCGTTGACCAGGACACTGGGGTACTCCAGTTCTTC
cdr3_aa: CSVDQDTGVLQFF

clone_size: NA
j_call: TRBJ2-3
d_call: TRBD2
v_call: TRBV28
cdr3_nt: TGTGCCAGCAGTCGGCGGGAGTCCGCAGATACGCAGTATTTT
cdr3_aa: CASSRRESADTQYF

clone_size: NA
j_call: TRBJ2-3
d_call: NA
v_call: TRBV5-4
cdr3_nt: TGTGCCAGCAGCTTGTCAGGGGTTAGCACAGATACGCAGTATTTT
cdr3_aa: CASSLSGVSTDTQYF

clone_size: NA
j_call: TRBJ2-5
d_call: TRBD1
v_call: TRBV27
cdr3_nt: TGTGCCAGCAGAGGGACAGGGACAGAGACCCAGTACTTC
cdr3_aa: CASRGTGTETQYF

clone_size: NA
j_call: TRBJ2-7
d_call: NA
v_call: TRBV29-1
cdr3_nt: TGCAGCGTTGAAGGAGGGGCGAAATACGAGCAGTACTTC
cdr3_aa: CSVEGGAKYEQYF

clone_size: NA
j_call: TRBJ2-1
d_call: TRBD2
v_call: TRBV3-1
cdr3_nt: TGTGCCAGCAGCCCCATAGCGGGAGCCTACAATGAGCAGTTCTTC
cdr3_aa: CASSPIAGAYNEQFF

clone_size: few
j_call: TRBJ2-7
d_call: TRBD2
v_call: TRBV5-4
cdr3_nt: TGTGCCAGCAGCTTCGGACTAGCGGGATCCATCTCCTACGAGCAGTACTTC
cdr3_aa: CASSFGLAGSISYEQYF

clone_size: NA
j_call: TRBJ2-7
d_call: TRBD2
v_call: TRBV18
cdr3_nt: TGTGCCAGCTCGCCCAATGGGGGGGGAAGCTCCTACGAGCAGTACTTC
cdr3_aa: CASSPNGGGSSYEQYF

clone_size: many
j_call: TRBJ1-1
d_call: NA
v_call: TRBV30
cdr3_nt: TGTGCCTGGAGTGGACACACCGGCGCTGAAGCTTTCTTT
cdr3_aa: CAWSGHTGAEAFF

clone_size: many
j_call: TRBJ2-4
d_call: NA
v_call: TRBV5-4
cdr3_nt: TGTGCCAGCAGCTCGCCCAGGGAACGCAGCAAAAACATTCAGTACTTC
cdr3_aa: CASSSPRERSKNIQYF

clone_size: many
j_call: TRBJ2-7
d_call: TRBD1
v_call: TRBV12-3/TRBV12-4
cdr3_nt: TGTGCCAGCAGTCCTAGCCCGGACAGGGTACGGTACTTC
cdr3_aa: CASSPSPDRVRYF

clone_size: NA
j_call: TRBJ2-5
d_call: TRBD2
v_call: TRBV18
cdr3_nt: TGTGCCAGCTCACCGGGACTACGGGAGACCCAGTACTTC
cdr3_aa: CASSPGLRETQYF

clone_size: few
j_call: TRBJ2-3
d_call: NA
v_call: TRBV28
cdr3_nt: TGTGCCAGCAGTTTGCGAGGGAGAGCCACAGATACGCAGTATTTT
cdr3_aa: CASSLRGRATDTQYF

clone_size: NA
j_call: TRBJ1-5
d_call: NA
v_call: TRBV20-1
cdr3_nt: TGCAGTGCTAGACCCCGAAGCGCGGGCAATCAGCCCCAGCATTTT
cdr3_aa: CSARPRSAGNQPQHF

clone_size: NA
j_call: TRBJ2-7
d_call: TRBD1
v_call: TRBV3-1
cdr3_nt: TGTGCCAGCAGCCAGTCCGGGACAGGGGAATACTTC
cdr3_aa: CASSQSGTGEYF

clone_size: few
j_call: TRBJ1-1
d_call: NA
v_call: TRBV20-1
cdr3_nt: TGCAGTGTTCCGGGACCGGCGGACACTGAAGCTTTCTTT
cdr3_aa: CSVPGPADTEAFF

clone_size: many
j_call: TRBJ2-5
d_call: NA
v_call: TRBV6-6
cdr3_nt: TGTGCCAGCAGCCCACGTCGAGAGACCCAGTACTTC
cdr3_aa: CASSPRRETQYF

clone_size: many
j_call: TRBJ1-2
d_call: NA
v_call: TRBV10-2
cdr3_nt: TGCGCCAGCAGTGAGTCGAAATCTAACTATGGCTACACCTTC
cdr3_aa: CASSESKSNYGYTF

clone_size: few
j_call: TRBJ2-7
d_call: TRBD1
v_call: TRBV9
cdr3_nt: TGTGCCAGCAGCCCGCACCGGGGACAGGGCTACGAGCAGTACTTC
cdr3_aa: CASSPHRGQGYEQYF

clone_size: many
j_call: TRBJ2-1
d_call: NA
v_call: TRBV20-1
cdr3_nt: TGCAGTGCTCGACTAAACAGGTTCAATGAGCAGTTCTTC
cdr3_aa: CSARLNRFNEQFF

clone_size: many
j_call: TRBJ1-2
d_call: TRBD1
v_call: TRBV18
cdr3_nt: TGTGCCAGCTCACCACCGACAGGGTTCTACACCTTC
cdr3_aa: CASSPPTGFYTF

clone_size: many
j_call: TRBJ2-2
d_call: NA
v_call: TRBV2
cdr3_nt: TGTGCCAGCACAGAAAACACCGGGGAGCTGTTTTTT
cdr3_aa: CASTENTGELFF

clone_size: many
j_call: TRBJ2-4
d_call: NA
v_call: TRBV6-5
cdr3_nt: TGTGCCAGCAGCCCCGCGGGACTCCCCTTC
cdr3_aa: CASSPAGLPF

clone_size: few
j_call: TRBJ2-1
d_call: TRBD1
v_call: TRBV18
cdr3_nt: TGTGCCAGCTCACCAGATGGGACAGAATTTATCAATGAGCAGTTCTTC
cdr3_aa: CASSPDGTEFINEQFF

clone_size: many
j_call: TRBJ2-1
d_call: NA
v_call: TRBV21-1
cdr3_nt: TGTGCCAGCAGCATTCTGAGAGGTCGGGGGAATGAGCAGTTCTTC
cdr3_aa: CASSILRGRGNEQFF